This T cell receptor (beta chain) originates from a study of patients and donors after allogeneic stem cell transplantation. This CDR3 is 14 amino acids long. Germline V gene sequence: CDR1 SQVTM, CDR2 ANQGSEA. Between the trimmed V and J ends, which lost 5 bases and 4 bases, there was a span of 15 bases. TCRdb used MiXCR to reprocess the RT-PCR reads, holding one entry per CDR3 protein. The sample lists about 160,000 distinct CDR3 sequences, over 30% occurring once. This clonotype was found a few times. This clonotype was obtained from a human donor who was either an allogeneic HSCT recipient or a stem cell or donor lymphocyte infusion donor (not recorded which). It is not recorded whose cells these are; they may come from a transplant donor. V and J are TRBV29-1 and TRBJ1-3; D gene unclear. The sequenced material came from blood, either unsorted or a sorted T cell fraction (not recorded which). The CDR3 is CSVRGEKAGNTIYF. CDR3 in DNA: TGCAGCGTTCGTGGGGAAAAGGCGGGAAACACCATATATTTT.